Given below is one T cell receptor beta chain in context. There are a few counts of this clonotype. Its recognized antigen is unknown. A read error may produce the germline difference seen at one junction end. Including the terminal cysteine and phenylalanine, the CDR3 comprises 11 residues. Only the CDR3 region is kept as DNA, spanning 33 bases read in frame from base 1. This sample was taken from a study of blood T cells in healthy people across ages (dated by TCRdb to 2014 to 2015). In the study overall: In model experiments, template switching captured roughly one uniquely barcoded TCR beta cDNA molecule for every two T cells. The study analyzed two additional independent replicas of 1 million unique cDNA reads from the same blood draw for two donors, one aged 18 to 29 and one aged 80 or older. Age-related changes in TCR beta repertoire diversity were measured in the study by deep sequencing normalized with unique cDNA molecular identifiers. The donors were split into four age groups: young (average 16 years), middle-aged (about 40), aged (about 56) and long-lived (about 74). Donors of different ages were randomly distributed across sequencing lanes to avoid experimental bias.

Library method: 5' RACE. Sequencing instrument: Illumina HiSeq 2500. The second PCR ran for roughly 7 to 12 cycles and used a J-beta primer mix along with a sample-barcoded 5' primer. A unique molecular identifier was introduced onto each TCR beta cDNA molecule by a template-switch 5' adaptor carrying 12 random nucleotides. At least 3 million CDR3-containing paired-end reads were obtained from each sample. The Mint cDNA synthesis kit, primed by a TRBC-specific oligonucleotide, was used to synthesize first-strand cDNA from all RNA. Following uracil-DNA glycosylase treatment, a first 18-cycle PCR with universal primers M1SS and BC2_uni_R was performed on all cDNA. Per the original workflow: For normalization, 1 million high-quality reads, each with a distinct molecular identifier, were randomly selected from each sample. Reads with shared molecular identifiers were discarded instead of being binned into consensus sequences. MiTCR, run with a Q25 quality threshold and the strictest error-elimination algorithm, handled CDR3 identification, clonotype clustering and error correction. A nonparametric unseen species model using Euler transformation provided a lower-bound estimate of total TCR beta diversity. TCRdb reanalyzed the raw reads on its own, using fastp at Q25 for trimming and MiXCR for clone calling, and kept in-frame beta chains. Identical CDR3 protein sequences are pooled into one entry, listed with their most common genes and DNA. These V and J calls derive from TCRdb rather than the authors' analysis. Counted in this sample were 1.4 million to 1.5 million distinct CDR3 sequences; 42% of them appeared once. In total, the top ten clones hold 7.9% of the sample.

Paper-wide results and their limitations: Because donor CMV infection status was unknown, age-related changes in expanded clonotypes were potentially confounded. Conclusive comparison of naive and antigen-experienced compartments was prevented by the profiling of bulk unsorted PBMCs. There was a strong correlation between observed TCR beta diversity and the percentage of naive T cells measured by flow cytometry. Estimates of total diversity from one million sequenced T cells were regarded as lower bounds and underestimates. Compared with the aged group, the long-lived group had more naive CD4+ T cells, fewer expanded clones and increased TCR diversity, suggesting age selection. Observed TCR beta diversity per million T cells fell roughly linearly with age, and a significant reduction was already apparent by age roughly 40.

The donors were some 36 Caucasian individuals from Russia, aged about 6 to 100 years, who were systemically healthy. Approximately 9.3 milliliters of peripheral blood were collected from each donor into EDTA-treated Vacutainer tubes. Ficoll-Paque density-gradient centrifugation was used to isolate PBMCs, with at least 6.5 million per sample. Total RNA was extracted from PBMCs with Trizol reagent, with at least 6 micrograms obtained per sample. For every donor, an aliquot of PBMCs went through flow cytometry to measure the percentages of naive CD45RAhigh/CD27high T cells. The rearranged segments are TRBV12-3 or TRBV12-4 and TRBJ2-7; TRBD2 is a possible D gene, resting on 5 matching bases. The sequence derives from a woman in her late teens or twenties in good health. The sample was blood. CDR3 reads: CASRLGSEQYF. Here is the DNA: TGTGCCAGCAGATTAGGGAGCGAGCAGTACTTC.